These T cell receptor beta chains were read from a single sample in a study of blood T cell repertoires in COVID-19. Only in-frame clones appear in the TCRdb table, and some are missing; sequencing was by immunoSEQ multiplex PCR. The data show a few hundred thousand clones, with 70% to 90% seen just once and 0.65% to 1% held by the top ten. Sequenced material: peripheral blood. The source of these receptors is a man younger than 35 with COVID-19, enrolled during active disease. Each CDR3 is given with its conserved first and last residue. The order of the fields is clone size, D gene, V gene, CDR3 protein. The D gene is left open where the match is weak. Size values are once, few and many counts, or a class for expanded clones, and some rows have none.

>.|.|TRBV2
CASSRQIGYTF
>.|.|TRBV25-1
CASAGTHYGYTF
>.|.|TRBV6-6
CASSRQNMNNEQFF
>.|.|TRBV12-3/TRBV12-4
CASSLDGQKYF
>.|TRBD1|TRBV6-5
CASSQQGADTQYF
>.|TRBD1|TRBV5-1
CASSGDRGLSSGANVLTF
>.|.|TRBV6-5
CALGGDNTDTQYF
>.|TRBD1|TRBV5-1
CASSSTTGSRPLHF
>few|.|TRBV11-3
CASSRLENTEAFF
>.|TRBD2|TRBV11-2
CASKGLAGGNEQFF
>.|TRBD1|TRBV18
CASSRDRAEGYTF